The rows below give T cell receptor beta chains drawn from one sample of a study of siplizumab effects on memory and regulatory T cells. This table comes from immunoSEQ multiplex PCR, and its TCRdb copy is limited to in-frame clones, with some not included. The table has 55,000 to 70,000 clones, approximately 95% seen once; the top ten hold less than 45%. The sequenced sample consisted of CD8+ T cells sorted from blood. The receptors derive from a human donor in good health. Each CDR3 is given with its conserved first and last residue. The D gene is left open where the match is weak. Rows may omit the clone size; those that give it use once, few, many or a size class.

TRBJ2-1 | TRBD2 | TRBV12-5 | 16 | . | CASGPTGTSGYNEQFF | TGTGCTAGTGGTCCGACCGGGACTAGCGGTTACAATGAGCAGTTCTTC
TRBJ2-2 | TRBD2 | TRBV19 | 17 | . | CASSIGGLAGRTGELFF | TGTGCCAGTAGTATTGGTGGACTAGCGGGAAGGACCGGGGAGCTGTTTTTT
TRBJ1-5 | . | TRBV9 | 15 | once | CASSTGGSESQPQHF | TGTGCCAGCAGCACTGGGGGCAGCGAGAGTCAGCCCCAGCATTTT
TRBJ1-4 | . | TRBV19 | 15 | . | CASSIGRGRDEKLFF | TGTGCCAGTAGTATCGGCCGGGGGCGGGATGAAAAACTGTTTTTT
TRBJ1-5 | . | TRBV28 | 14 | . | CASTRIRSNQPQHF | TGTGCCAGCACGCGGATCCGTAGCAATCAGCCCCAGCATTTT
TRBJ2-7 | . | TRBV7-9 | 16 | . | CASSPRVPPSSYEQYF | TGTGCCAGCAGCCCCCGGGTCCCCCCGAGCTCCTACGAGCAGTACTTC
TRBJ2-1 | . | TRBV28 | 14 | . | CASHLGSRYNEQFF | TGTGCCAGCCACTTGGGTAGTCGGTACAATGAGCAGTTCTTC
TRBJ2-1 | . | TRBV13 | 16 | once | CASSFTPGLGYNEQFF | TGTGCCAGCAGCTTCACCCCCGGGCTAGGATACAATGAGCAGTTCTTC
TRBJ2-7 | . | TRBV6-5 | 14 | . | CASGTPGQNYEQYF | TGTGCCAGCGGAACCCCGGGACAAAACTACGAGCAGTACTTC
TRBJ1-1 | . | TRBV28 | 13 | . | CASIPSSWAEAFF | TGTGCCAGCATCCCTTCCTCGTGGGCTGAAGCTTTCTTT
TRBJ1-5 | . | TRBV13 | 14 | . | CASSKMGSNQPQHF | TGTGCCAGCAGTAAGATGGGGAGCAATCAGCCCCAGCATTTT
TRBJ1-1 | . | TRBV9 | 16 | . | CASSVGTQGLNTEAFF | TGTGCCAGCAGCGTGGGGACCCAGGGGTTGAACACTGAAGCTTTCTTT
TRBJ2-5 | . | TRBV21-1 | 15 | . | CASSDGQRRGETQYF | TGTGCCAGCAGCGACGGGCAGAGACGAGGAGAGACCCAGTACTTC
TRBJ2-1 | . | TRBV6-5 | 13 | . | CASSLNFYNEQFF | TGTGCCAGCAGTTTGAACTTCTACAATGAGCAGTTCTTC
TRBJ2-5 | . | TRBV9 | 15 | . | CASSRGGIVQETQYF | TGTGCCAGCAGCCGCGGCGGGATCGTCCAAGAGACCCAGTACTTC
TRBJ2-7 | . | TRBV29-1 | 13 | . | CSVEEGLSYEQYF | TGCAGCGTTGAAGAAGGGCTCTCCTACGAGCAGTACTTC
TRBJ1-2 | . | TRBV2 | 13 | . | CASSASSYYGYTF | TGTGCCAGCAGTGCCTCATCCTACTATGGCTACACCTTC
TRBJ2-7 | TRBD2 | TRBV5-6 | 17 | . | CASSLGGGTSGSSEQYF | TGTGCCAGCAGCTTGGGAGGGGGGACTAGCGGGAGTTCAGAGCAGTACTTC
TRBJ2-7 | . | TRBV5-1 | 12 | . | CASSLEGVEQYF | TGCGCCAGCAGCTTGGAAGGGGTCGAGCAGTACTTC
TRBJ2-1 | . | TRBV4-1 | 19 | . | CASSQDLGRGRAVGHEQFF | TGCGCCAGCAGCCAAGATTTGGGCAGGGGAAGGGCGGTCGGGCATGAGCAGTTCTTC
TRBJ2-5 | TRBD2 | TRBV7-6 | 16 | once | CASSFGLAGVRETQYF | TGTGCCAGCAGCTTTGGCCTAGCGGGAGTGAGAGAGACCCAGTACTTC
TRBJ2-7 | TRBD2 | TRBV6-1 | 19 | . | CASSEVEGMTSGTSYEQYF | TGTGCCAGCAGTGAAGTGGAGGGGATGACTAGCGGGACCTCCTACGAGCAGTACTTC
TRBJ2-7 | . | TRBV27 | 14 | . | CASSLRFTSYEQYF | TGTGCCAGCAGTTTGAGGTTTACGTCCTACGAGCAGTACTTC
TRBJ2-5 | TRBD2 | TRBV7-3 | 15 | . | CASSPQGAGGETQYF | TGTGCCAGCAGCCCACAGGGAGCGGGAGGGGAGACCCAGTACTTC
TRBJ2-5 | . | TRBV5-4 | 14 | . | CASSLLGFQETQYF | TGTGCCAGCAGTTTACTGGGGTTCCAAGAGACCCAGTACTTC
TRBJ2-5 | TRBD1 | TRBV5-1 | 12 | few | CASQGAHETQYF | TGCGCCAGCCAGGGGGCACACGAGACCCAGTACTTC
TRBJ2-7 | . | TRBV7-3 | 14 | . | CASSLSGGSYEQYF | TGTGCCAGCAGCCTAAGCGGAGGAAGCTACGAGCAGTACTTC
TRBJ2-7 | . | TRBV28 | 13 | . | CASSFIDSYEQYF | TGTGCCAGCAGTTTCATCGACAGCTACGAGCAGTACTTC
TRBJ1-2 | TRBD1 | TRBV28 | 15 | . | CASSYSGTGGQGYTF | TGTGCCAGCAGTTACTCCGGGACAGGGGGCCAAGGCTACACCTTC
TRBJ2-7 | . | TRBV19 | 14 | once | CASTSQVGSYEQYF | TGTGCCAGTACCTCTCAGGTCGGATCCTACGAGCAGTACTTC
TRBJ2-7 | TRBD2 | TRBV28 | 17 | . | CASSFLPRGGSDYEQYF | TGTGCCAGCAGTTTTCTGCCCCGGGGCGGGAGTGACTACGAGCAGTACTTC